This T cell receptor beta chain is drawn from a study of T cells in Graves' hyperthyroidism and ophthalmopathy. RNA transcripts yielded amplified TCR beta CDR3 regions. HTBI primers drove first-round RT-PCR of the TCR CDR3. TCRdb recomputed calls from the multiplex PCR reads with MiXCR, one row per CDR3 protein. The sample has approximately 710,000 distinct CDR3 sequences, 15% to 20% seen once. Diagnosis relied on clinical symptoms, serum thyroxine and TRAb, thyroid ultrasound and orbital computed tomography. In its sample, this clonotype was seen many times. Its target is not known. CDR3 size: 14 residues. The germline V gene encodes CDR1 SNHLY and CDR2 FYNNEI. Trimming pared 4 bases from V and 1 base from J, leaving 10 bases between. Regarding the study as a whole: Blood samples included most of the expanded thyroid clonotypes exceeding 0.001.

The chain couples TRBV2 to TRBJ1-1; D may be TRBD1 (6 bases). Sequenced input: blood. This TCR was recovered from a man aged 45 to 65 with Graves' hyperthyroidism. This chain's CDR3 is CASSVTGTNTEAFF. CDR3 bases: TGTGCCAGCAGTGTAACAGGGACGAACACTGAAGCTTTCTTT.